One T cell receptor beta chain is described in this entry. The target of this receptor is not known. This sample was included in a study of monozygotic twins with inflammatory bowel disease (dated by TCRdb to between 2018 and 2021). Turning to the overall study: In total, about 28 monozygotic twin pairs made up the full study: 19 Danish pairs, all IBD-discordant, plus nine German pairs, of which four were IBD-concordant and five were IBD-discordant. Within discordant pairs, disease-associated traits were sought mainly by comparing IBD patients with their genetically identical healthy co-twins. Each individual had, on average, about 151 000 unique TCRalpha sequences and 181 000 unique TCRbeta sequences available for analysis.

From each donor, an approximately 2.4 ml peripheral blood sample was drawn into PAXgene tubes and stored at -80 degrees C. Without any T cell sorting, total RNA was extracted from whole blood using the PAXgene blood miRNA kit on an automated QIAcube. Peripheral blood from monozygotic twin pairs concordant or discordant for inflammatory bowel disease was subjected to deep TCRalpha and TCRbeta repertoire profiling with unique molecular barcoding. Smoking habits were recorded for all twin pairs, and each individual was classified as a current, former or never smoker. The library was made by 5' RACE. Preparation of each TCR library used roughly 3,300 ng of total RNA. cDNA was synthesized with SMARTScribe reverse transcriptase in eight separate reactions per sample. During cDNA synthesis, unique molecular identifiers containing a 6-nucleotide sample barcode were introduced by template switching. TCRalpha and TCRbeta cDNA was amplified by two nested PCRs of about 15 and 9 cycles, with bead purification after each PCR. Before amplification, the cDNA was treated with uracil DNA-glycosylase and purified using the QIAquick PCR purification kit. The second PCR added Illumina TruSeq-compatible adapters along with sample-specific barcodes. Library quality and concentration were assessed using TapeStation and Qubit, and about 4.7 ng of each library was pooled. Pooled libraries were sequenced on an Illumina HiSeq2500 single-index Rapid Run with 2 x 100 bp reads and custom sequencing primers. As for the authors' bioinformatics: MiGEC version 1.2.6 was used for UMI-based consensus assembly to correct PCR and sequencing errors. MiXCR version 2.1.1 handled V(D)J alignment, clonotype assembly and CDR3 extraction. To normalise gene usage, clonotype sharing and MAIT/NKT TCR abundance, the top 1000, 10 000 and 20 000 clonotypes in each sample were analysed. After downsampling to 27 000 UMIs, diversity was calculated as the inverse Simpson index using the vegan R package. Paired Mann-Whitney U tests were applied to discordant twin pairs, and Benjamini-Hochberg correction was used for multiple testing. TCRdb reprocessed the reads and lists each CDR3 protein sequence as a single entry, with no DNA. These V and J calls derive from TCRdb rather than the authors' analysis. For this sample, the table gives about 330,000 distinct CDR3 sequences. The ten largest make up approximately 2% of the sample.

Looking up the germline V gene yields CDR1 MDHEN and CDR2 SYDVKM. Measured from the cysteine to the phenylalanine, the CDR3 is 14 residues long. The entry carries no DNA sequence. The study at large found these results: Fewer clonotypes were shared with other individuals by IBD patients than by healthy twins, most markedly in patients showing signs of disease activity. No single strong signal or clonotype linked to IBD turned up in the results, so the idea that one exists was not supported. A decrease in TCRbeta repertoire diversity, as measured by inverse Simpson index, was observed in IBD patients compared with their healthy co-twins. Distinction between different T cell subtypes could not be achieved in the analysis. Background noise and inter-individual variability may have been introduced into the repertoires by the differing immunosuppressive treatments among patients. Concordant and discordant twins showed no difference in repertoire similarity, possibly because of limited statistical power.

The TCR originated in a human donor with ulcerative colitis or Crohn's disease, or a healthy co-twin of an affected twin (not recorded which). Source material: blood. The rearranged chain carries TRBV28 and TRBJ1-4; the TCRdb D gene call, TRBD1, has no DNA to confirm it. The CDR3 region: CASSSGTGYENLFF.